The subject of this entry is one T cell receptor beta chain. No antigen is known for it. These data originate in a study of T cell repertoires in cytomegalovirus infection. About the research overall: In public TCR beta signatures, there were indications of both CMV infection and matching HLA type.

TCRdb re-called the reads through MiXCR, storing one row per CDR3 protein. Among about 130,000 distinct CDR3 sequences listed, 20% to 30% were seen once. Points from the study as a whole: Dominating the ex vivo response were TCR beta clonotypes that were CMV-specific and HLA-C-restricted.

Trimming took 8 bases from V and 1 from J; bases not matched to a gene: 5. The germline CDR1 and CDR2 sequences are MNHEY and SVGAGI. The CDR3 runs to 14 residues. The TCR comes from a human donor in good health (CMV status not recorded). Some clones in this sample may be carry-over from other donors' samples. The chain uses TRBV6-5 and TRBJ2-1; 7 bases agree with TRBD2. Sequenced: PBMCs, sequenced either directly or after in vitro stimulation (not recorded which). CDR3 DNA: TGTGCCAGCCGCCCGGGAGGTTCCTACAATGAGCAGTTCTTC. Amino acids: CASRPGGSYNEQFF.